Detailed here is one T cell receptor (beta chain). Its antigen remains unidentified. The sample comes from a study of cytomegalovirus exposure and HLA in healthy donors. Study observations and caveats: Cytomegalovirus status was reportedly diagnosed by the classifier with high specificity and sensitivity. Across donors, most TCRs were seen rarely, yet some public ones were widespread.

Repertoires were generated with immunoSEQ multiplex PCR, while TCRdb's copy carries only in-frame clones and drops some. The data hold 200,000 or so clones, with approximately 80% observed a single time. The CDR3 is made up of 16 amino acids. The germline gives CDR1 SGHRS, CDR2 YFSETQ. The junction had 7 bases not matched to a gene; V was cut back by 1 base and J by 2 bases. Sequencing was performed on PBMCs. The rearrangement uses TRBV5-1 and TRBJ2-7; TRBD1 matches at 9 bases. The TCR comes from a woman in her thirties in good health and CMV-seropositive. The CDR3 DNA sequence: TGCGCCAGCAGCTTGTACGACAGGGGGACCACCTACGAGCAGTACTTC. Residues: CASSLYDRGTTYEQYF.